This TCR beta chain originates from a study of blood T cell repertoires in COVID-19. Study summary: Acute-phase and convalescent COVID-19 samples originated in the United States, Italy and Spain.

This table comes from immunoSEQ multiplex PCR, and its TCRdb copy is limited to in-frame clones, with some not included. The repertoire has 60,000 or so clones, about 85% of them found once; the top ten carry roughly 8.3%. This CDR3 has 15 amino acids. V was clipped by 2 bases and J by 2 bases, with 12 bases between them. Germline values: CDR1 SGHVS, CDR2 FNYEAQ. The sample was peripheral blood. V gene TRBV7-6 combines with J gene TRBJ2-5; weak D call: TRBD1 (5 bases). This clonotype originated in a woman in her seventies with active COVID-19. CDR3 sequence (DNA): TGTGCCAGCAGCTTATGGGGCAGGATTCAAGAGACCCAGTACTTC. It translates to CASSLWGRIQETQYF.